The 8 T cell receptor beta chains reported below all come from one sample, sequenced in a study of cytomegalovirus exposure and HLA in healthy donors. Amplification used 60 Vbeta primers and 13 Jbeta primers. The table came from immunoSEQ multiplex PCR; TCRdb's copy has only in-frame clones and leaves some out. The sample contains about 110,000 clones, just under 80% of which appear only once. Sequenced material: PBMCs. Receptor source: a man younger than 40 in good health and CMV-seronegative.

The chain links TRBV9 to TRBJ2-1; no definite D call. The germline CDR1 and CDR2 sequences are SGDLS and YYNGEE. Trimming took off 0 bases at V and 5 bases at J, with 12 bases between the two ends. The CDR3 has 15 amino acids. CDR3: CASSVEVAIDNEQFF. In nucleotides, the CDR3 is TGTGCCAGCAGCGTAGAGGTAGCTATAGACAATGAGCAGTTCTTC.

The chain has TRBV5-8 and TRBJ2-5; 9 nucleotides align to TRBD2. The CDR3 is 16 amino acids. Per germline, CDR1 SGHTS and CDR2 YDEGEE. Unmatched junction bases numbered 12, after V lost 4 bases and J lost 5 bases. For the CDR3, the DNA is TGTGCCAGCAGCACGGAAGCGGGAGGAGGTTTGGAGACCCAGTACTTC. The encoded protein is CASSTEAGGGLETQYF.

This clone was seen just once. The chain combines TRBV9 with TRBJ2-3; 11 nucleotides match TRBD2. CDR1 SGDLS and CDR2 YYNGEE come from the germline V gene. The length of the CDR3 is 16 residues. The trim removed 2 bases at V and 1 base at J, leaving 3 bases unmatched. CDR3 coding DNA: TGTGCCAGCAGCGTCGGGACTAGCGGCCGCACAGATACGCAGTATTTT. Translating it yields CASSVGTSGRTDTQYF.

CDR3 amino acids: CASSHGLAGVITGELFF. The CDR3, as DNA: TGCGCCAGCAGCCACGGACTAGCGGGAGTCATAACCGGGGAGCTGTTTTTT. The V and J genes are TRBV4-1 and TRBJ2-2; 13 positions agree with TRBD2. Trimming cost V 3 bases and J 5 bases; bases outside gene matches: 6. CDR1 and CDR2 (germline): MGHRA, YSYEKL. The CDR3 has 17 amino acids.

The CDR3 loop reads CASSLSGNYNEQFF. The CDR3 nucleotides read TGTGCCAGCAGCCTTAGCGGCAATTACAATGAGCAGTTCTTC. The chain links TRBV11-3 to TRBJ2-1, with D perhaps TRBD2 (6 bases). The CDR3 spans 14 residues. V shed 5 bases and J shed 4 bases, with 12 bases lying between them. Germline V gene lookup returns CDR1 SGHNT and CDR2 YENEEA.

This clone appeared once. This sequence joins TRBV19 and TRBJ2-7, with 7 nucleotides matching TRBD2. The CDR3 loop spans 14 amino acids. Per the germline V gene, CDR1 is LNHDA and CDR2 is SQIVND (reference sequence). Trimming at V came to 3 bases and at J to 3 bases, leaving 5 bases not matched to a gene. CDR3 DNA sequence: TGTGCCAGTAGTATCTCCCAGCGGGGCTACGAGCAGTACTTC. This translates into CASSISQRGYEQYF.

V and J are TRBV27 and TRBJ1-1, with D perhaps TRBD1 (6 bases). The CDR3 has 17 amino acids. The ends were cut back, 4 bases at V and 7 bases at J, with 25 bases in the middle. Germline CDR1 and CDR2: MNHEY and SMNVEV (reference sequence). CDR3 region: CASSSTGLSRGADEAFF. CDR3 nucleotides: TGTGCCAGCAGTTCTACAGGGCTCTCCCGTGGGGCGGATGAAGCTTTCTTT.

The chain uses TRBV5-4 and TRBJ2-5, with D hard to call. The DNA end is more similar to TRBJ2-7, so the J call may be wrong. This CDR3 is 13 amino acids long. Germline CDR1 and CDR2: SGHNT and YYREEE (reference sequence). Here the CDR3 reads CASSFGQEYEQYF. The CDR3 DNA reads TGTGCCAGCAGCTTCGGTCAGGAATACGAGCAGTACTTC.